This TCR beta chain was sequenced for a study of graft-versus-host responses after intestinal transplantation. Study conclusions and caveats: Recipient marrow harbored GvH clones, some of which surfaced first in ileum or blood.

Concerning this clone: Its target is unknown.

Using immunoSEQ multiplex PCR, the repertoire was profiled, and TCRdb retains in-frame clones only, with some absent. The sample lists approximately 80,000 clones; less than 90% were seen once. The CDR3 spans 16 residues. The germline gives CDR1 SGHRS, CDR2 YFSETQ. V lost 4 bases to trimming and J lost 5 bases; unmatched junction nucleotides: 12. The input for sequencing was unstimulated CD4+ T cells sorted from spleen or lymph node cells, taken before intestinal transplant. The sequence derives from a human donor who received an intestinal transplant. The V and J genes are TRBV5-1 and TRBJ2-1, with 7 bases identical to TRBD2. CDR3 sequence: CASSPARGGSNNEQFF. CDR3 in DNA: TGCGCCAGCAGCCCCGCACGGGGCGGGAGCAACAATGAGCAGTTCTTC.